This TCR beta chain is drawn from a study of blood T cell repertoires in COVID-19. With regard to this clone: This sample also contains other DNA sequences that code for the same CDR3.

Some clones are missing from TCRdb's copy, which holds only in-frame ones; the method was immunoSEQ multiplex PCR. The sample carries about 220,000 clones, under 90% recorded once. Sequencing used peripheral blood. The clonotype originates from an elderly woman with acute or convalescent COVID-19.

CDR3 coding DNA: TGTGCCAGCAGTCTGGGGGGGACGGGGGCCAACGTCCTGACTTTC. As protein: CASSLGGTGANVLTF. V usage is TRBV2 and J usage is TRBJ2-6; 7 bases are a match to TRBD2. Germline CDR1 and CDR2: SNHLY and FYNNEI. V shed 5 bases and J 4 bases; nucleotides not matched to a gene: 5. CDR3 length: 15 residues.